This note documents a single TCR beta chain sequence. Its antigen is not known. This sample stems from a study of cytomegalovirus exposure and HLA in healthy donors. General study findings and limits: Relative to equally common others, HLA-associated TCR beta chains showed greater clonal expansion in a later analysis. The classifier was said to identify cytomegalovirus status with high specificity and sensitivity. Associated with cytomegalovirus, according to the listing, were 150 to 200 TCR beta chains.

The PCR employed 60 Vbeta primers together with 13 Jbeta primers. TCRdb's copy holds only in-frame clones and misses some; the assay was immunoSEQ multiplex PCR. The sample has roughly 90,000 clones, around four fifths seen once; the top ten hold 6% to 8%. The clonotype originates from a man aged 25-45 years in good health and CMV-seronegative. Sequencing used PBMCs.

CDR3 nucleotide sequence: TGTGCCAGCAGTTACTCGGGCACTTACAATGAGCAGTTCTTC. Protein product: CASSYSGTYNEQFF. The V gene is TRBV6-6, the J gene TRBJ2-1; D ambiguous. Germline loops: CDR1 MNHNY, CDR2 SVGAGI (reference sequence). CDR3 size: 14 residues. Trimming took 0 bases from V and 4 from J, leaving 7 bases between them.